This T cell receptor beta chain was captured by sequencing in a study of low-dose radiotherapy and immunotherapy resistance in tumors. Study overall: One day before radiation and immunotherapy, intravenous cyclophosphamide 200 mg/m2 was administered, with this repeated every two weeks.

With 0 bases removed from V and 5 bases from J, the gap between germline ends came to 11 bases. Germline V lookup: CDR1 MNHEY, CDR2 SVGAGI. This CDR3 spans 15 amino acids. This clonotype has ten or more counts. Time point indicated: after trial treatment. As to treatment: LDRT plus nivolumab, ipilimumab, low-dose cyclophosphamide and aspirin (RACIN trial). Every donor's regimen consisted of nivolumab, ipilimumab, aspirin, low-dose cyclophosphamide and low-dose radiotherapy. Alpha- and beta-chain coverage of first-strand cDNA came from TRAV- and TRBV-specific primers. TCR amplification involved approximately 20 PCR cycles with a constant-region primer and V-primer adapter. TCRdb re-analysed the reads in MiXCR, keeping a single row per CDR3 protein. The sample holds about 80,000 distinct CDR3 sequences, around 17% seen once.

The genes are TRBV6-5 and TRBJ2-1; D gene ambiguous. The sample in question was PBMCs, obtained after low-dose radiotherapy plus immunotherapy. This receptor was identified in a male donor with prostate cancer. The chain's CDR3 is CASSYSRGDHNEQFF. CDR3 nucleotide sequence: TGTGCCAGCAGTTACTCGAGAGGAGACCACAATGAGCAGTTCTTC.